The rows below give T cell receptor beta chains drawn from one sample of a study of cytomegalovirus exposure and HLA in healthy donors. Generated by immunoSEQ multiplex PCR, the TCRdb table keeps only in-frame clones and is missing some. The top ten hold approximately 7% of the sample, which has 150,000 to 200,000 clones, about 89% seen once. Sequenced sample: PBMCs. All receptors derive from a man under 40 in good health and CMV-seropositive. CDR3s include the opening cysteine and the closing phenylalanine or tryptophan. Each record gives: J gene, D gene, clone size, V gene, CDR3 protein, CDR3 DNA. A D gene is named only where the DNA matches it firmly. Size values are once, few and many counts, or a class for expanded clones, and some rows have none.

>TRBJ1-2|-|-|TRBV19
CASSSRQNYGYTF
TGTGCCAGTAGTTCCCGACAGAACTATGGCTACACCTTC
>TRBJ1-3|TRBD1|-|TRBV13
CASSIGQATRLFSGNTIYF
TGTGCCAGCAGCATAGGACAGGCTACACGACTTTTCTCTGGAAACACCATATATTTT
>TRBJ2-5|TRBD1|-|TRBV29-1
CSVAGTGGKETQYF
TGCAGCGTTGCCGGGACAGGGGGCAAAGAGACCCAGTACTTC
>TRBJ1-2|-|-|TRBV6-5
CASSAPEGGYTF
TGTGCCAGCAGTGCGCCAGAGGGTGGCTACACCTTC
>TRBJ1-5|-|-|TRBV6-5
CASSTDFSNQPQHF
TGTGCCAGCAGTACGGACTTTAGCAATCAGCCCCAGCATTTT
>TRBJ2-1|-|-|TRBV27
CASHLAPSANNEQFF
TGTGCCAGCCACCTCGCGCCTAGCGCCAACAATGAGCAGTTCTTC
>TRBJ2-7|TRBD2|-|TRBV6-5
CASSYGRAGEQYF
TGTGCCAGCAGTTATGGGAGGGCGGGCGAGCAGTACTTC
>TRBJ1-4|-|once|TRBV28
CASSPYRSTGNLPNEKLFF
TGTGCCAGCAGTCCCTATCGCAGTACAGGGAACCTTCCTAATGAAAAACTGTTTTTT
>TRBJ2-1|TRBD2|once|TRBV9
CASSYLLAGDINEQFF
TGTGCCAGCAGCTACCTCCTAGCGGGAGATATCAATGAGCAGTTCTTC
>TRBJ1-5|TRBD1|-|TRBV6-1
CASSPDRAPNQPQHF
TGTGCCAGCAGTCCCGACAGGGCCCCCAATCAGCCCCAGCATTTT
>TRBJ1-3|-|few|TRBV5-8
CASNKDDRPSGNTIYF
TGTGCCAGCAACAAGGATGACAGGCCTTCTGGAAACACCATATATTTT
>TRBJ2-7|TRBD1|-|TRBV11-3
CASSRETGNYEQYF
TGTGCCAGCAGCCGCGAGACAGGGAACTACGAGCAGTACTTC
>TRBJ2-7|-|-|TRBV28
CASSFSWEQYF
TGTGCCAGCAGTTTCTCCTGGGAGCAGTACTTC
>TRBJ1-1|-|-|TRBV30
CAWSVLREAFF
TGTGCCTGGAGTGTTTTGAGGGAAGCTTTCTTT
>TRBJ2-3|TRBD2|-|TRBV4-1
CASRTSGRVEDTQYF
TGCGCCAGCAGGACTAGCGGGAGGGTGGAAGATACGCAGTATTTT
>TRBJ2-1|-|-|TRBV7-6
CASSFANNEQFF
TGTGCCAGCAGTTTCGCCAACAATGAGCAGTTCTTC
>TRBJ1-5|-|-|TRBV6-5
CASSDTEKHQPQHF
TGTGCCAGCAGCGATACGGAAAAACATCAGCCCCAGCATTTT
>TRBJ1-1|-|-|TRBV6-5
CASSYSNGPHTEAFF
TGTGCCAGCAGTTACTCGAATGGGCCCCACACTGAAGCTTTCTTT
>TRBJ2-3|TRBD2|-|TRBV5-1
CASSLGGRDTDTQYF
TGCGCCAGCAGCTTGGGAGGGAGGGACACAGATACGCAGTATTTT